This TCR beta chain was documented in a study of long-term antiretroviral therapy in people with HIV. Version v3.0 of the immunoSEQ assay ran at survey level. Sequenced by immunoSEQ multiplex PCR; TCRdb stores in-frame clones only, minus some. The sample holds tens of thousands of clones, roughly 87% seen once. Per individual, the PBMC samples numbered at least one pre-ART and at least two post-ART. With respect to this clone: Its specificity is not known.

The V end was cut by 4 bases, the J end by 1 base, with 16 bases between. Germline-derived CDR1 and CDR2 are SGHTS and YDEGEE. This CDR3 is built from 16 residues. Study results and limitations: The study found narrower CDR3 length ranges in HIV repertoires than in controls. Collection of the blood, which took place between about 2003 and 2017, possibly occurred under older ART regimens. Clonal expansions arising prior to ART prevailed in the repertoire at every time point.

The V and J genes are TRBV5-8 and TRBJ2-3; TRBD2 might be the D (6 bases). The sample was unsorted PBMCs, taken 0.6 years after starting antiretroviral therapy. The sequence was obtained from a man aged 18 to 29 with HIV. CDR3 loop: CASSQWGGARTDTQYF. In nucleotides, the CDR3 is TGTGCCAGCAGCCAATGGGGCGGGGCCCGCACAGATACGCAGTATTTT.